These 15 T cell receptor beta chains came from one sample sequenced in a study of T cell responses to AZD1222 COVID-19 vaccine. Using immunoSEQ multiplex PCR, the repertoire was profiled, and TCRdb retains in-frame clones only, with some absent. The table shows around 150,000 clones, with roughly 90% occurring only once. Specimen: peripheral blood, collected on day 0 of AZD1222 vaccination. All receptors come from an adult in good health.

A single count supports this clone. J is TRBJ2-7 and V is TRBV6-5, with D hard to call. The CDR3 is 15 residues long. The ends were cut back, 4 bases at V and 0 bases at J, with 13 bases in the middle. Germline CDR1 and CDR2: MNHEY and SVGAGI. Written as DNA, the CDR3 is TGTGCCAGCAGTTCCCAGCCTAGGAGCTCCTACGAGCAGTACTTC. Protein sequence: CASSSQPRSSYEQYF.

This sequence joins TRBV7-3 and TRBJ2-7; D might be TRBD1 or TRBD2, each matching 5 bases. This CDR3 has 15 residues. Trimming removed 6 bases from V and 3 bases from J, with 18 bases in between. Germline loops: CDR1 SGHTA, CDR2 FQGTGA. The CDR3 loop reads CASSLAPGPIYEQYF. The CDR3 coding sequence is TGTGCCAGCAGTCTAGCCCCGGGACCCATCTACGAGCAGTACTTC.

V is TRBV2 and J is TRBJ1-1, with 9 bases aligning to TRBD1. The J segment lost 3 bases and the V segment lost 7 bases, leaving 9 bases of the junction unmatched. The germline V gene has CDR1 SNHLY and CDR2 FYNNEI. The CDR3 sequence is 15 residues long. CDR3: CASTQQGAGDTEAFF. The CDR3 nucleotides read TGTGCCAGCACTCAACAGGGGGCAGGTGACACTGAAGCTTTCTTT.

This clone came up once. This rearrangement joins TRBV21-1 to TRBJ1-1. TRBV21-1 is flagged as a pseudogene. This CDR3 region has 18 residues. For the CDR3, the DNA is TGTGCCAGCAGCAAAGAAAAGGTTCCCGTTCGATTGCAGACTGAAGCTTTCTTT. Translating gives CASSKEKVPVRLQTEAFF.

V gene TRBV5-5 combines with J gene TRBJ2-7; D possibly corresponds to TRBD1 (6 bases). This CDR3 has 15 residues. The germline V gene encodes CDR1 SGHKS and CDR2 YYEKEE (reference sequence). Trimming took 0 bases from V and 4 from J, leaving 14 bases between them. The CDR3, as DNA: TGTGCCAGCAGCTTGGGAGGGGGAACCCCTTACGAGCAGTACTTC. Encoded protein: CASSLGGGTPYEQYF. Full variable domain (rest looked up from reference TRBV5-5 and TRBJ2-7): DAGVTQSPTHLIKTRGQQVTLRCSPISGHKSVSWYQQVLGQGPQFIFQYYEKEERGRGNFPDRFSARQFPNYSSELNVNALLLGDSALYLCASSLGGGTPYEQYFGPGTRLTVT.

The gene calls are TRBV27 and TRBJ2-1; 7 positions match TRBD2. The CDR3 spans 16 residues. Unmatched junction bases numbered 7, after V lost 0 bases and J lost 5 bases. CDR1 MNHEY and CDR2 SMNVEV come from the germline V gene (reference sequence). The CDR3 nucleotides read TGTGCCAGCAGTTTATCGAAACTAGCGTCTAACAATGAGCAGTTCTTC. Protein: CASSLSKLASNNEQFF.

The V and J genes are TRBV7-6 and TRBJ2-7; 10 bases match TRBD1. CDR1 SGHVS and CDR2 FNYEAQ come from the germline V gene. V shed 5 bases and J 3 bases; nucleotides not matched to a gene: 10. The CDR3 runs 16 residues. CDR3: CASSPRPGQGFYEQYF. The CDR3 coding sequence is TGTGCCAGCAGCCCCCGGCCGGGACAGGGGTTCTACGAGCAGTACTTC.

The CDR3 DNA sequence: TGTGCCAGCAGCTTATCAGAGTGGGAGACCCAGTACTTC. It is translated as CASSLSEWETQYF. J is TRBJ2-5 and V is TRBV7-2; D is unresolved. Trimming stripped 2 bases from V and 5 bases from J, with 9 bases between. CDR1 SGHTA and CDR2 FQGNSA come from the germline V gene. This CDR3 has 13 residues.

The chain uses TRBV10-1 and TRBJ2-7, with TRBD1 as a possible D gene (6 bases). Deletions cut 6 bases from V and 0 bases from J, with 12 bases between. The CDR3 totals 14 residues. Germline assignment: CDR1 WNHNN and CDR2 SYGVQD (reference sequence). The CDR3 loop is CASSSGQTSYEQYF. The DNA of the CDR3 is TGCGCCAGCAGCTCCGGACAGACCTCCTACGAGCAGTACTTC.

This chain links TRBV20-1 with TRBJ1-4; D gene uncertain. The germline CDR1 and CDR2 sequences are DFQATT and SNEGSKA (reference sequence). The CDR3 covers 15 residues. The V end lost 3 bases, the J end lost 2 bases, and 13 bases lay between the germline ends. CDR3 DNA sequence: TGCAGTGCTAGTTCCCCTCTGGGGACTAATGAAAAACTGTTTTTT. This sequence encodes CSASSPLGTNEKLFF.

The chain recombines TRBV3-1 (or the pseudogene TRBV3-2) with TRBJ1-3; D gene uncertain. This CDR3 spans 13 amino acids. With 3 bases removed from V and 4 bases from J, the gap between germline ends came to 7 bases. CDR1 and CDR2 from the germline V gene are LGHDT and YNNKEL (reference sequence). CDR3 nucleotide sequence: TGTGCCAGCAGCCAGGGTGAGGGAAACACCATATATTTT. It encodes CASSQGEGNTIYF.

The chain recombines TRBV5-6 with TRBJ2-3, with 7 bases lining up with TRBD2. Trimming cost V 1 base and J 1 base; bases outside gene matches: 3. CDR1 and CDR2 (germline): SGHDT, YYEEEE. The CDR3 totals 15 residues. CDR3 DNA: TGTGCCAGCAGCTTGCGTCGGGGGGGCACAGATACGCAGTATTTT. This gives the protein CASSLRRGGTDTQYF.

The CDR3 coding sequence is TGTGCCTGGAGTGTTGGGGACAGGTGGTATGGCTACACCTTC. The encoded protein is CAWSVGDRWYGYTF. V is TRBV30 and J is TRBJ1-2; 8 bases align to TRBD1. Germline trimming cut 0 bases from V and 5 bases from J; bases unmatched to any gene: 5. Germline values: CDR1 GTSNPN, CDR2 SVGIG (reference sequence). The CDR3 loop spans 14 amino acids.

The chain links TRBV7-2 to TRBJ2-2, with 7 positions matching TRBD1. With V trimmed by 5 bases and J by 9 bases, 6 bases remained unmatched. This CDR3 is built from 13 residues. The germline V gene encodes CDR1 SGHTA and CDR2 FQGNSA. DNA of the CDR3: TGTGCCAGCAGCAGGGACAGCCTGAGGGAGCTGTTTTTT. Residues: CASSRDSLRELFF.

V and J are TRBV10-3 and TRBJ1-1; D possibly corresponds to TRBD1 (6 bases). The germline V gene encodes CDR1 ENHRY and CDR2 SYGVKD. V lost 2 bases and J lost 4, with 14 bases in between. This CDR3 has 15 residues. The CDR3 sequence: CAISEGTGTFTEAFF. The DNA of the CDR3 is TGTGCCATCAGTGAGGGAACAGGGACCTTCACTGAAGCTTTCTTT.